At least ten counts were recorded for the clone carrying this TCR beta chain. Its specificity is unknown. This sample was taken from a study of T cell clonality in common variable immunodeficiency. Clones were sequenced by immunoSEQ multiplex PCR, and TCRdb holds only the in-frame ones, with some missing. The sample holds some 54,000 clones, and no clone turns up only once. Study observations and caveats: Authors noted CVID clonality's cause needs subpopulation repertoire sequencing. CVID subjects shared fewer TCRbeta clones than healthy controls did. In common variable immunodeficiency, TCR beta chains reportedly carried fewer deletions and N-nucleotide insertions.

Specimen: peripheral blood mononuclear cells. The source of this sequence is a person aged 18-69 years in good health.

The CDR3 sequence is CASSPFRGKLFF. CDR3 bases read: TGTGCCAGCAGCCCTTTCCGGGGGAAA. The gene calls are TRBV14 and TRBJ1-4; tentative D call: TRBD1 (5 bases). The read stops 3 residues short of the end of the CDR3; the missing end is completed from the germline J gene. Germline CDR1 SGHDN, CDR2 FVKESK. The CDR3 contains 12 residues.